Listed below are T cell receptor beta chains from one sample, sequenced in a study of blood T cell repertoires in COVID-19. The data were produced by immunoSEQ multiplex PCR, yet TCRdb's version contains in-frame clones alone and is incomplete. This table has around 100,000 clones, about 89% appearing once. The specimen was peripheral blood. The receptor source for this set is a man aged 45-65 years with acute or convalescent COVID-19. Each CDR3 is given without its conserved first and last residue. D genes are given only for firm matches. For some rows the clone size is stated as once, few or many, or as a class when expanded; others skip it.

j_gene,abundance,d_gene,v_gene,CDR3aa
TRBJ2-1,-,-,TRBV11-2,ASSLVGRGGTYNEQF
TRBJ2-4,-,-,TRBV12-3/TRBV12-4,ASMARTKNIQY
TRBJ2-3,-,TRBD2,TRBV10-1,ASSDSSGSTDTQY
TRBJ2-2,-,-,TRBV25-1,ASSDRANTGELF
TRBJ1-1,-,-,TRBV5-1,ASSYGTIEAF
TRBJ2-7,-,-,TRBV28,ASSLLESTYEQY
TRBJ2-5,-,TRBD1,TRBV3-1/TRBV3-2,ASSSTGVQETQY
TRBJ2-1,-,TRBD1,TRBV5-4,ASSGDSTNEQF
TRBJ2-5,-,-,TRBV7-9,ASSLQGVLVQETQY
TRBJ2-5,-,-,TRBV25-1,ASTKNQETQY
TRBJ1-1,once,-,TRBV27,ASSFSVGGTEAF
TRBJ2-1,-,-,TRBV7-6,ASSLIGQGATSGLNEQF
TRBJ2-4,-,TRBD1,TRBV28,ASSPGTGGNIQY
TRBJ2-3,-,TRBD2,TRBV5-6,ASSLGAGGATDTQY
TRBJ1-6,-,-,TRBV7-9,ASSLSRNSPLH
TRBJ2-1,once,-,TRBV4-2,ASSQDREKQF
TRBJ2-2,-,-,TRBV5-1,ASSLAGLPTGELF
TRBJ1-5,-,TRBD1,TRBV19,ASSNPNRGGPQH
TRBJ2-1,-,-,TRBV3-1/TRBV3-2,ASSPRVVDEQF
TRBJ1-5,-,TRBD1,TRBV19,ASSRRTGERTQPQH
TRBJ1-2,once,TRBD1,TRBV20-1,SGRTGYGYT
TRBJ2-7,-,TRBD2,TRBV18,ASSPLAGDEQY
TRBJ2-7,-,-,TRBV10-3,AISSQTETPPNEQY
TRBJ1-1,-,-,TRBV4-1,ASSQTPEGEGAF
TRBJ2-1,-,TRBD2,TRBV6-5,ASSYSSLAGGGEQF
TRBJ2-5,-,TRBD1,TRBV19,ASGRGQGHETQY
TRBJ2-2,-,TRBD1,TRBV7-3,ASSAGQGNTGELF
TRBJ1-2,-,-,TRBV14,ASSQVQSYGYT
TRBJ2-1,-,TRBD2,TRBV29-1,SVGVSGRLYNEQF
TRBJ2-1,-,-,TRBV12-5,ASGNSDRGGNNEQF
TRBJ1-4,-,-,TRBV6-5,ASSYTKQGRVF
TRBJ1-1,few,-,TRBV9,ASRGQMNTEAF
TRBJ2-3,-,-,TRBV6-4,ASSEDYRDTQY
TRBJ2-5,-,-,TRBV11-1,ASRQGGGGQETQY
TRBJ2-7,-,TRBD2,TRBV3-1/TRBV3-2,ASSQAGLAGGPFYEQY
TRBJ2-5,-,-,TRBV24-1,ATSERGSGRSRETQY
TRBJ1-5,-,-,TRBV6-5,ASTPMRDQPQH
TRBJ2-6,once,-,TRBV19,ASSLIVAGANVLT
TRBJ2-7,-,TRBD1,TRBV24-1,ATSDPDTGTGNYEQY
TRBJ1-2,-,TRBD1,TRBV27,ASSLRGQVEGYT
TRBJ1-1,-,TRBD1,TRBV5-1,ASSFKTGLRSTEAF
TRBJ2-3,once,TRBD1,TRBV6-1,ASSAVVSGQGKDTQY
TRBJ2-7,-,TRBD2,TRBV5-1,ASSSPTSGSSEQY
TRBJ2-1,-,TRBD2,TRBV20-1,SASGDYLHEQF
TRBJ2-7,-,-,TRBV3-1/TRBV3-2,ASSYTLRSEQY
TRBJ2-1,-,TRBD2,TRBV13,ASSLTSGDNEQF
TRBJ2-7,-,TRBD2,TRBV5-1,ASSLEGGSSYEQY
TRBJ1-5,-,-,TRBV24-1,APGNLSNQPQH
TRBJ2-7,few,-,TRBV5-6,ASSLSFRSSYEQY
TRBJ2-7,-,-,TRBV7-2,ASRGTLSYEQY
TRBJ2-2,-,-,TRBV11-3,ASSPTRWTGELF
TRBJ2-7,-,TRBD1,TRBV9,ASSVEEGTASYEQY
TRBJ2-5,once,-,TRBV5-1,ASSLGSQETQY
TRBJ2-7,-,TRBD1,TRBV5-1,ASSLGDRVSEQY